The 28 T cell receptor beta chains in this list originate from one sample, sequenced in a study of tissue T cells after allogeneic stem cell transplantation. Measured with immunoSEQ multiplex PCR; TCRdb has only the in-frame clones, and not every one. The table has 48,000 or so clones, roughly 73% seen once. Sequencing input: sorted cells pooled from one or two spleens. The receptors stem from a pool of C57BL/6 mice in good health.

A word on this clone: Mouse gene names and germline throughout. The read terminates 1 residue ahead of where the CDR3 ends, so the germline J gene completes it. The chain employs TRBV31 and TRBJ1-1, with D unclear. CDR1 is GKSSPN, CDR2 SITVG, per germline. CDR3 length equals 14 residues. Trimming removed 0 bases at V and 0 bases at J, with 8 bases between. CDR3 sequence: CAWSLGWENTEVFF. The CDR3 DNA, read in part, is TGTGCCTGGAGTCTAGGCTGGGAGAACACAGAAGTCTTC.

As regards this clone: Gene names follow the mouse nomenclature. The read falls 1 residue short of the CDR3 end, and the missing part is taken from the germline J gene. The chain is built from TRBV13-1 and TRBJ2-5; D not certain. Germline CDR1 reads NSHNY; CDR2 reads SYGAGN. This CDR3 is built from 13 residues. Trimming took 3 bases from V and 0 from J, leaving 5 bases between them. The CDR3 loop reads CASSGQNQDTQYF. CDR3 DNA, as far as it was read: TGTGCCAGCAGTGGACAAAACCAAGACACCCAGTAC.

Details on this clone: Gene names refer to mouse genes. Sequencing ends 1 residue short of the CDR3 end; the germline J gene provides the rest. V usage is TRBV19 and J usage is TRBJ2-7; TRBD1 might be the D (5 bases). Trimming took 5 bases from V and 4 from J, leaving 13 bases between them. CDR3 length equals 13 residues. Germline values: CDR1 FNHDT, CDR2 SITEND (reference sequence). The DNA read from the CDR3 is TGTGCCAGCAGCCCAACAGACAGATATGAACAGTAC. Residues: CASSPTDRYEQY. The CDR3, in full, reads CASSPTDRYEQYF.

Comments on this clone: All gene names here are mouse names. The read stops 1 residue short of the end of the CDR3; the missing end is completed from the germline J gene. This sample also contains other DNA sequences that code for the same CDR3. The chain employs TRBV20 and TRBJ2-5; TRBD2 aligns across 9 bases. Germline V gene data show CDR1 as GFQATS and CDR2 as STVNSAI. CDR3 length equals 14 residues. V trimming: 0 bases; J trimming: 3 bases; junction bases outside the gene matches: 1. This CDR3 reads CGARDWGGQDTQYF. CDR3 bases read: TGTGGTGCTAGGGACTGGGGGGGGCAAGACACCCAGTAC.

Remarks on this clone: Gene names and germline refer to mouse. The read halts 1 residue ahead of the CDR3 end, with the missing end drawn from the germline J gene. The chain carries TRBV5 and TRBJ2-2, with 7 bases identical to TRBD1. CDR3 size: 15 residues. Trimming at V came to 4 bases and at J to 1 base, leaving 3 bases not matched to a gene. Germline V gives CDR1 LGHNA, CDR2 YNLKQL (reference sequence). The CDR3 reads CASSPRQGNTGQLYF. Incomplete CDR3 DNA: TGTGCCAGCAGCCCCCGACAGGGAAACACCGGGCAGCTCTAC.

This clone occurred once. The genes are named according to mouse. The CDR3 extends 1 residue past the end of the read, so its final part is completed from the germline J gene. The chain has TRBV19 and TRBJ2-2; tentative D call: TRBD2 (5 bases). Germline V lookup: CDR1 FNHDT, CDR2 SITEND (reference sequence). The CDR3 contains 16 residues. Trimming shortened V by 1 base and J by 0 bases, and 10 bases separated the two germline ends. The CDR3 loop is CASSIKAGSNTGQLYF. The CDR3 bases that were read are TGTGCCAGCAGTATAAAGGCTGGGTCAAACACCGGGCAGCTCTAC.

Points on this clone: Germline and genes here are mouse. CDR3 bases read: TGTGCCAGCAGTCTGACCAGGGGGCGAGCTGAGCAGTTC. The encoded protein is CASSLTRGRAEQF. The complete CDR3 reads CASSLTRGRAEQFF. The V and J genes are TRBV26 and TRBJ2-1; 8 bases fit TRBD1. The observed sequence ends 1 residue before the CDR3 terminus, with the missing tail filled in from the germline J gene. The CDR3 covers 14 residues. Germline trimming cut 2 bases from V and 7 bases from J; bases unmatched to any gene: 4. Per the germline V gene, CDR1 is KGHPV and CDR2 is FQNQEV (reference sequence). The variable domain in full, with the rest retrieved from reference TRBV26 and TRBJ2-1, is NSKVIQTPRYLVKGQGQKAKMRCIPEKGHPVVFWYQQNKNNEFKFLINFQNQEVLQQIDMTEKRFSAECPSNSPCSLEIQSSEAGDSALYLCASSLTRGRAEQFFGPGTRLTVL.

As for this clone: The genes and germline here are from mouse. The read comes to an end 1 residue before the CDR3 does, leaving the germline J gene to fill in the end. The chain couples TRBV20 to TRBJ2-5, with 10 bases that match TRBD2. In germline, CDR1 is GFQATS, CDR2 STVNSAI. The CDR3 consists of 14 residues. V was clipped by 1 base and J by 5 bases; unmatched bases: 3. CDR3 DNA, as far as it was read: TGTGGTGCTAGGGCGGACTGGGGGAGAGACACCCAGTAC. Protein sequence: CGARADWGRDTQY. The entire CDR3 protein is CGARADWGRDTQYF.

In regard to this clone: Here the gene names and germline are mouse. The read terminates 1 residue before the CDR3 end, so the remaining end is supplied by the germline J gene. The chain employs TRBV3 and TRBJ2-2, with D possibly matching TRBD1 (5 bases). The length of the CDR3 is 14 residues. CDR1 and CDR2 (germline): SNHLY, FYNGKV (reference sequence). Trimming took 5 bases from V and 4 from J, leaving 11 bases between them. The CDR3 DNA, read in part, is TGTGCCAGCAGCCCTCAGGGAAGCACCGGGCAGCTCTAC. This codes for CASSPQGSTGQLY. The full CDR3 protein is CASSPQGSTGQLYF. The whole variable domain, filled in from reference TRBV3 and TRBJ2-2, reads GPKVLQIPSHQIIDMGQMVTLNCDPVSNHLYFYWYKQILGQQMEFLVNFYNGKVMEKSKLFKDQFSVERPDGSYFTLKIQPTALEDSAVYFCASSPQGSTGQLYFGEGSKLTVL.

As concerns this clone: The gene names here belong to mouse. The read falls 1 residue short of the CDR3 end, and the missing part is taken from the germline J gene. The chain employs TRBV2 and TRBJ2-1; 7 bases fit TRBD1. CDR3 size: 15 residues. V lost 0 bases to trimming and J lost 4 bases; unmatched junction nucleotides: 3. Germline V CDR1 and CDR2: LGHNA, YSYQKL. The DNA read from the CDR3 is TGTGCCAGCAGCCAAGATGACAGGGATTATGCTGAGCAGTTC. Amino acid sequence: CASSQDDRDYAEQF. The complete CDR3 sequence is CASSQDDRDYAEQFF.

On this clone itself: The genes and germline here are from mouse. The sequenced fragment ends 1 residue before the CDR3 boundary, so the rest is inferred from the germline J gene. The chain links TRBV3 to TRBJ2-3; D may be TRBD1 or TRBD2 (5 bases each). This CDR3 spans 14 amino acids. V lost 6 bases and J 0 bases, leaving 10 bases between the germline ends. Germline V gene data show CDR1 as SNHLY and CDR2 as FYNGKV (reference sequence). CDR3 region: CASRYRTSAETLYF. The part of the CDR3 DNA that was read is TGTGCCAGCAGGTACAGGACTAGTGCAGAAACGCTGTAT.

Concerning this clone itself: The gene names here belong to mouse. The read ends 1 residue shy of where the CDR3 ends; the end is completed using the germline J gene. The chain carries TRBV2 and TRBJ2-1; D might be TRBD1 (6 bases). Germline V gene data show CDR1 as LGHNA and CDR2 as YSYQKL. Trimming shortened V by 6 bases and J by 4 bases, and 13 bases separated the two germline ends. This CDR3 spans 14 amino acids. The part of the CDR3 DNA that was read is TGTGCCAGCAGTCGCCGGGACAAGTATGCTGAGCAGTTC. Its protein product is CASSRRDKYAEQF. The whole CDR3 is CASSRRDKYAEQFF.

This clone has only a few counts. Any gene name here is a mouse gene name. The CDR3 extends 1 residue past the end of the read, so its final part is completed from the germline J gene. The chain recombines TRBV13-2 with TRBJ2-7; D gene ambiguous. Germline assignment: CDR1 NNHNN and CDR2 SYGAGS (reference sequence). The CDR3 contains 12 residues. The V end was cut by 0 bases, the J end by 4 bases, with 5 bases between. The CDR3 loop is CASGDDGYEQYF. The CDR3 DNA, read in part, is TGTGCCAGCGGTGATGACGGGTATGAACAGTAC.

Regarding this clone: Gene labels here are mouse ones. The observed sequence ends 1 residue before the CDR3 terminus, with the missing tail filled in from the germline J gene. The chain uses TRBV3 and TRBJ1-4; no clear D gene. Germline CDR1 and CDR2: SNHLY and FYNGKV (reference sequence). There are 13 residues in the CDR3. The V and J ends lost 7 bases and 0 bases respectively, with 6 bases between them. CDR3 residues: CASTTISNERLFF. The part of the CDR3 DNA that was read is TGTGCCAGCACAACAATTTCCAACGAAAGATTATTT. Combining the CDR3 with reference TRBV3 and TRBJ1-4 gives the whole variable domain GPKVLQIPSHQIIDMGQMVTLNCDPVSNHLYFYWYKQILGQQMEFLVNFYNGKVMEKSKLFKDQFSVERPDGSYFTLKIQPTALEDSAVYFCASTTISNERLFFGHGTKLSVL.

As regards this clone: The gene names given are mouse names. The read stops 1 residue short of the end of the CDR3; the missing end is completed from the germline J gene. This chain joins TRBV1 and TRBJ2-2; 8 bases match TRBD2. Trimming cost V 7 bases and J 0 bases; bases outside gene matches: 4. Germline lookup yields CDR1 NSQYPW and CDR2 LRSPGD (reference sequence). There are 15 residues in the CDR3. The covered CDR3 bases are TGCACCTGCACTCCGGGACTGGCAAACACCGGGCAGCTCTAC. This translates into CTCTPGLANTGQLY. The whole CDR3 protein is CTCTPGLANTGQLYF.

About this clone itself: Mouse gene names and germline throughout. The read halts 1 residue ahead of the CDR3 end, with the missing end drawn from the germline J gene. The J gene is TRBJ2-2, the V gene TRBV1; TRBD1 might be the D (6 bases). The germline V gene has CDR1 NSQYPW and CDR2 LRSPGD (reference sequence). The CDR3 is made up of 14 amino acids. Trimming pared 3 bases from V and 4 bases from J, leaving 9 bases between. CDR3 protein: CTCSASGVTGQLYF. CDR3 bases read: TGCACCTGCAGTGCCTCAGGGGTCACCGGGCAGCTCTAC.

Remarks on this clone: The genes are named according to mouse. The read stops 1 residue short of the end of the CDR3; the missing end is completed from the germline J gene. This sample also contains other DNA sequences that code for the same CDR3. V gene TRBV4 combines with J gene TRBJ1-4; the D gene is possibly TRBD1 (5 bases). The CDR3 loop spans 14 amino acids. The ends were cut back, 5 bases at V and 0 bases at J, with 7 bases in the middle. Germline V gene sequence: CDR1 LGHDT, CDR2 YNNKQL (reference sequence). CDR3 region: CASSRQISNERLFF. The sequenced CDR3 bases are TGTGCCAGCAGCCGACAGATTTCCAACGAAAGATTATTT.

Details on this clone: The genes are named according to mouse. The read ends 1 residue before the CDR3 terminus; that terminus is restored from the germline J gene. The chain is built from TRBV29 and TRBJ1-1; D may be TRBD1 (6 bases). Germline V CDR1 and CDR2: MSHET, SYDVDS. The CDR3 has 13 amino acids. V lost 6 bases, J lost 1 base, and 9 bases lay in between. The CDR3 region is CASRLQGNTEVFF. Partial CDR3 DNA: TGTGCTAGCAGATTACAGGGAAACACAGAAGTCTTC.

Details on this clone: Gene names follow the mouse nomenclature. The read finishes 1 residue shy of the CDR3 end, and the germline J gene is used to complete it. This sequence joins TRBV2 and TRBJ1-5; TRBD1 aligns across 7 bases. With 5 bases clipped from V and 4 bases from J, the junction kept 5 bases outside the gene matches. Germline V gene sequence: CDR1 LGHNA, CDR2 YSYQKL. CDR3 length: 14 amino acids. CDR3 protein: CASSGDRRNQAPLF. The sequenced part of the CDR3 DNA is TGTGCCAGCAGCGGGGACAGAAGGAACCAGGCTCCGCTT.

This clone was counted between two and nine times. Germline and genes: mouse. The read is 1 residue too short to cover the CDR3 end, so that end is filled in from the germline J gene. V gene TRBV29 combines with J gene TRBJ1-4, with TRBD1 identical over 9 bases. V was pared by 6 bases and J by 2 bases, with 4 bases of the junction left unmatched. The CDR3 loop spans 15 amino acids. Germline CDR1 is MSHET and CDR2 is SYDVDS. Incomplete CDR3 DNA: TGTGCTAGCAGCAACAGGGGGCGATCCAACGAAAGATTATTT. It encodes CASSNRGRSNERLF. The CDR3 in full is CASSNRGRSNERLFF.

To note about this clone: Mouse germline and gene names are used. The read ends 1 residue early relative to the CDR3; the germline J gene fills the gap. V and J are TRBV13-1 and TRBJ1-5, with 7 bases matching TRBD1. Per germline, CDR1 NSHNY and CDR2 SYGAGN. The CDR3 runs to 15 residues. Trimming took 0 bases from V and 2 from J; bases not matched to a gene: 2. The CDR3 sequence: CASSDATGDNQAPLF. Partial CDR3 DNA: TGTGCCAGCAGTGATGCAACAGGGGACAACCAGGCTCCGCTT.

Concerning this clone: A junction end diverges from the germline sequence, so it may reflect a read error. The genes are named according to mouse. Coverage ceases 1 residue before the CDR3 finishes, and the germline J gene fills in the end. The chain combines TRBV16 with TRBJ2-3; 7 nucleotides agree with TRBD2. Per germline, CDR1 SGHSA and CDR2 FRNQAP. The CDR3 runs 16 residues. The CDR3 protein is CASGLGLASSAETLYF. Partial CDR3 DNA: TGTGCAAGCGGCTTAGGACTGGCCTCTAGTGCAGAAACGCTGTAT.

This clone has only a few counts. Here the gene names and germline are mouse. The read stops 1 residue short of the end of the CDR3; the missing end is completed from the germline J gene. The rearrangement links TRBV13-1 to TRBJ2-7; 13 nucleotides match TRBD2. The CDR3 is 15 residues long. Germline V CDR1 and CDR2: NSHNY, SYGAGN. V shed 2 bases, J shed 7 bases, and the junction held 6 bases outside the gene matches. The CDR3 DNA, read in part, is TGTGCCAGCAGTGAGGACTGGGGGGGCGCCCGGGAACAGTAC. Protein product: CASSEDWGGAREQY. The CDR3 in its entirety is CASSEDWGGAREQYF.

This clone was picked up a small number of times. Gene names denote mouse genes. The read terminates 1 residue before the CDR3 end, so the remaining end is supplied by the germline J gene. The rearrangement uses TRBV12-1 and TRBJ2-1; D not certain. Germline V gene sequence: CDR1 SGHSN, CDR2 HYEKVE. CDR3 length: 13 residues. With 0 bases removed from V and 5 bases from J, the gap between germline ends came to 7 bases. CDR3 sequence: CASSLGMDAEQFF. The CDR3 DNA, read in part, is TGTGCCAGCTCTCTCGGGATGGATGCTGAGCAGTTC.

For this clone: Gene names and germline refer to mouse. The read terminates 1 residue ahead of where the CDR3 ends, so the germline J gene completes it. V and J are TRBV31 and TRBJ1-3, with 9 positions matching TRBD1. Germline V gene lookup returns CDR1 GKSSPN and CDR2 SITVG. V gave up 3 bases and J gave up 2 bases; unmatched junction bases: 2. This CDR3 is built from 14 residues. CDR3 DNA, as far as it was read: TGTGCCTGGAGCCGGGACAGGGCTGGAAATACGCTCTAT. This gives the protein CAWSRDRAGNTLY. The whole CDR3 is CAWSRDRAGNTLYF.

This clone turned up a few times. The genes are named according to mouse. The observed sequence ends 1 residue before the CDR3 terminus, with the missing tail filled in from the germline J gene. V usage is TRBV2 and J usage is TRBJ1-2, with 7 nucleotides matching TRBD1. Germline V CDR1 and CDR2: LGHNA, YSYQKL. V shed 0 bases, J shed 0 bases, and the junction held 1 base outside the gene matches. This CDR3 has 15 residues. Incomplete CDR3 DNA: TGTGCCAGCAGCCAAGATAGGGGGCCAAACTCCGACTACACC. Translating gives CASSQDRGPNSDYT. The whole CDR3 region reads CASSQDRGPNSDYTF.

On this clone: Germline and genes: mouse. Read data end 1 residue before the CDR3 end; the end is taken from the germline J gene. This chain joins TRBV26 and TRBJ1-1; D ambiguous. The CDR3 length is 13 residues. Trimming shortened V by 6 bases and J by 0 bases, and 8 bases separated the two germline ends. Germline lookup yields CDR1 KGHPV and CDR2 FQNQEV (reference sequence). CDR3 DNA (partial): TGTGCCAGCAGCTCCATCGCAAACACAGAAGTCTTC. This codes for CASSSIANTEVF. The whole CDR3 reads CASSSIANTEVFF.

Points on this clone: The genes are named according to mouse. The CDR3 is CASSLDMGRPLYF. Incomplete CDR3 DNA: TGTGCCAGCTCTCTCGACATGGGTAGGCCCTTGTAC. This chain connects TRBV12-1 to TRBJ2-4, with D hard to call. The read gets to within 1 residue of the CDR3 end, and the germline J gene fills in the rest. The CDR3 spans 13 residues. Germline CDR1 reads SGHSN; CDR2 reads HYEKVE. V shed 0 bases and J shed 10 bases, with 13 bases lying between them.